This T cell receptor beta chain was sequenced in a study of CD4 T cells in relation to SARS-CoV-2 and coronaviruses. Measured with immunoSEQ multiplex PCR; TCRdb has only the in-frame clones, and not every one. This table holds roughly 60,000 clones, around 93% found once. Before the COVID-19 pandemic, during about 2010-2019, CD4+ T cells were taken from unexposed donors. The length of the CDR3 is 14 residues. Germline V gene sequence: CDR1 SGDLS, CDR2 YYNGEE. V shed 0 bases and J shed 4 bases, with 10 bases lying between them. This sequence was found in a human donor in good health. Sequencing was performed on naive CD4+ T cells from PBMCs. Subset denoted: naive CD4+ T cells isolated by negative enrichment. The chain combines TRBV9 with TRBJ2-5, with a weak D call TRBD1 (6 bases). CDR3 DNA sequence: TGTGCCAGCAGCGTAGGGGGGCGTGGAGAGACCCAGTACTTC. Translation gives CASSVGGRGETQYF.